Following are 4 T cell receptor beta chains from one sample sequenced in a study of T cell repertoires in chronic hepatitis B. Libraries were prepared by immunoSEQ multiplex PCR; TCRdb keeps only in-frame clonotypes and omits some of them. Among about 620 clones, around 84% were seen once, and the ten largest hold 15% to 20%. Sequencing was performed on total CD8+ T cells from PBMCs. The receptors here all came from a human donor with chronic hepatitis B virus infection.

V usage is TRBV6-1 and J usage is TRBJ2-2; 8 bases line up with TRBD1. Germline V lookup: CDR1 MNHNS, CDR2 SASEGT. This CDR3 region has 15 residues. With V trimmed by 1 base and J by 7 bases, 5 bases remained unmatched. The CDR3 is CASSEDRGSVGELFF. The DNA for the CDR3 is TGTGCCAGCAGTGAAGACAGGGGGTCGGTCGGGGAGCTGTTTTTT.

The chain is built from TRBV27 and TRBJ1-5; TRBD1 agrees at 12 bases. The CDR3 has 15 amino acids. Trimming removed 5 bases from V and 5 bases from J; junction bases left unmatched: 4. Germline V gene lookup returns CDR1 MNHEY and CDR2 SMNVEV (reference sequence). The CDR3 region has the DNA TGTGCCAGCAGTCCCGGGACAGGGGGCCATCAGCCCCAGCATTTT. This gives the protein CASSPGTGGHQPQHF.

The CDR3 protein is CASIGQGYNEQFF. The CDR3 DNA sequence: TGTGCCAGTATAGGGCAGGGCTACAATGAGCAGTTCTTC. This sequence joins TRBV19 and TRBJ2-1, with TRBD1 as a possible D gene (5 bases). Deletions cut 7 bases from V and 3 bases from J, with 10 bases between. The CDR3 consists of 13 residues. Germline CDR1 reads LNHDA; CDR2 reads SQIVND (reference sequence).

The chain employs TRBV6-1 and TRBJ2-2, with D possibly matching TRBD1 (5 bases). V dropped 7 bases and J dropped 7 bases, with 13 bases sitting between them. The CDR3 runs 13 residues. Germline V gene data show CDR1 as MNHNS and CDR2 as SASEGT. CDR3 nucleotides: TGTGCCAGCACCCAGGGTGGTATCGGGGAGCTGTTTTTT. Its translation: CASTQGGIGELFF.